One and the same sample provided the 20 T cell receptor beta chains below, sequenced in a study of graft-versus-host responses after intestinal transplantation. The method was immunoSEQ multiplex PCR; TCRdb's version includes in-frame clones alone and lacks a portion of them. The table lists 100,000 or so clones, around 90% of them singletons. These receptors have no identified antigens. Material: unstimulated CD4+ T cells sorted from spleen or lymph node cells, obtained before intestinal transplant. Source of these receptors: a human donor who received an intestinal transplant.

The rearrangement links TRBV6-4 to TRBJ1-2; the match to TRBD1 covers 7 bases. This CDR3 has 16 residues. The V segment lost 8 bases and the J segment 7 bases; nucleotides outside the gene matches: 19. Per germline, CDR1 MRHNA and CDR2 SNTAGT. CDR3 in DNA: TGTGCCAGCGCACCCTTTCGAGACAGGGAGGACTGTGGCTACACCTTC. It encodes CASAPFRDREDCGYTF.

This chain links TRBV4-2 with TRBJ2-1; no clear D gene. Between the trimmed V and J ends, which lost 4 bases and 0 bases, there was a span of 10 bases. Per the germline V gene, CDR1 is LGHNA and CDR2 is YNFKEQ. This CDR3 region has 15 residues. The CDR3 spells CASSPRLSSYNEQFF. CDR3 nucleotide sequence: TGTGCCAGCAGCCCGCGGTTGAGCTCCTACAATGAGCAGTTCTTC.

The chain recombines TRBV2 with TRBJ2-2; 9 nucleotides line up with TRBD1. The CDR3 totals 16 residues. Losses at the gene ends were 6 bases for V and 5 bases for J; bases not matched to a gene: 10. Germline loops: CDR1 SNHLY, CDR2 FYNNEI. The CDR3 coding sequence is TGTGCCAGCAGACCCCGGGACAGGGTAATAACCGGGGAGCTGTTTTTT. Translation gives CASRPRDRVITGELFF.

This clone has only a few counts. V is TRBV10-2 and J is TRBJ1-2; D is possibly TRBD1 (6 bases). This CDR3 spans 12 amino acids. With 10 bases removed from V and 5 bases from J, the gap between germline ends came to 14 bases. Germline CDR1 and CDR2: WSHSY and SAAADI. The DNA for the CDR3 is TGCGCCACCCGGACAGACGCTTATGGCTACACCTTC. Protein product: CATRTDAYGYTF.

The chain has TRBV4-1 and TRBJ1-2, with D possibly TRBD1 on 5 matching bases. CDR1 and CDR2 from the germline V gene are MGHRA and YSYEKL. V was trimmed by 0 bases and J by 6 bases, leaving 14 bases between them. This CDR3 comprises 15 residues. CDR3 in amino acids: CASSQDPWAGDGYTF. The CDR3 coding sequence is TGCGCCAGCAGCCAAGATCCTTGGGCGGGGGATGGCTACACCTTC.

The chain joins TRBV5-1 to TRBJ2-7; tentatively, D is TRBD2 (5 bases). Germline CDR1 SGHRS, CDR2 YFSETQ. The CDR3 has 13 amino acids. Deletions cut 6 bases from V and 6 bases from J, with 16 bases between. The CDR3 DNA reads TGCGCCAGCAAAGAGGGAGATGGCTTCGAGCAGTACTTC. Amino acid sequence: CASKEGDGFEQYF.

The gene calls are TRBV6-1 and TRBJ2-7, with 11 nucleotides matching TRBD1. Looked up from germline, CDR1 is MNHNS and CDR2 is SASEGT. V shed 8 bases and J 5 bases; nucleotides not matched to a gene: 5. The CDR3 is 13 residues long. The DNA of the CDR3 is TGTGCCAGCCGGGACAGGGGGTTCAACGAGCAGTACTTC. Protein: CASRDRGFNEQYF.

This clone appeared a single time. The chain links TRBV7-7 to TRBJ2-1; 10 bases are a match to TRBD2. The germline V gene encodes CDR1 SSHAT and CDR2 FNYEAQ (reference sequence). The CDR3 length is 16 residues. V shed 1 base, J shed 3 bases, and the junction held 3 bases outside the gene matches. The CDR3, as DNA: TGTGCCAGCAGCTTAGTAGCGGGGGGAAACTACAATGAGCAGTTCTTC. It specifies CASSLVAGGNYNEQFF.

The rearrangement links TRBV9 to TRBJ1-2; D uncertain. V lost 2 bases, J lost 1 base, and 9 bases lay in between. CDR1 SGDLS and CDR2 YYNGEE come from the germline V gene. This CDR3 spans 14 amino acids. Here the CDR3 reads CASSVSGFNYGYTF. DNA of the CDR3: TGTGCCAGCAGCGTTTCCGGGTTTAACTATGGCTACACCTTC.

The rearrangement links TRBV28 to TRBJ2-7; the match to TRBD2 covers 10 bases. This CDR3 is 16 amino acids long. Germline V gives CDR1 MDHEN, CDR2 SYDVKM. With V trimmed by 5 bases and J by 6 bases, 13 bases remained unmatched. CDR3 in DNA: TGTGCCAGCAGTCGGGGTGATGCTAGCGGGAGCATCGAGCAGTACTTC. It codes for CASSRGDASGSIEQYF.

The V call is TRBV30, the J call TRBJ1-5; TRBD1 might be the D (5 bases). Trimming cost V 5 bases and J 5 bases, with 22 bases left between them. From germline, CDR1 is GTSNPN and CDR2 SVGIG (reference sequence). The CDR3 consists of 16 residues. CDR3 loop: CAWSRGGFTQDQPQHF. The CDR3 region has the DNA TGTGCCTGGTCTCGGGGGGGGTTTACCCAGGATCAGCCCCAGCATTTT.

The chain links TRBV6-5 to TRBJ1-2; TRBD1 aligns across 7 bases. Germline loops: CDR1 MNHEY, CDR2 SVGAGI. The CDR3 sequence is 14 residues long. V trimming: 5 bases; J trimming: 3 bases; junction bases outside the gene matches: 6. CDR3 sequence: CASSATGLDYGYTF. Here the CDR3 DNA reads TGTGCCAGCAGTGCGACAGGGTTGGACTATGGCTACACCTTC.

V and J are TRBV5-4 and TRBJ2-3, with D maybe TRBD2 (6 bases). This CDR3 region has 15 residues. The germline V gene has CDR1 SGHNT and CDR2 YYREEE (reference sequence). Trimming took off 4 bases at V and 6 bases at J, with 18 bases between the two ends. The CDR3 DNA sequence: TGTGCCAGCAGCGCGGGACCCCTGAAGGCGGATACGCAGTATTTT. Its translation is CASSAGPLKADTQYF.

The rearrangement links TRBV6-1 to TRBJ1-5; 7 bases align to TRBD1. The CDR3 is 14 amino acids. J lost 6 bases, V lost 5 bases, and 7 bases had no gene match. Germline V gives CDR1 MNHNS, CDR2 SASEGT. CDR3 nucleotide sequence: TGTGCCAGCAGTACAACAGGGGTTTTTCAGCCCCAGCATTTT. This sequence encodes CASSTTGVFQPQHF.

The rearrangement links TRBV6-5 to TRBJ2-3; 8 bases agree with TRBD2. V was clipped by 6 bases and J by 6 bases; unmatched bases: 11. The CDR3 extends over 15 amino acids. In germline, CDR1 is MNHEY, CDR2 SVGAGI. CDR3 protein: CASSDGGAGADTQYF. In nucleotides, the CDR3 is TGTGCCAGCAGCGACGGGGGGGCCGGGGCGGATACGCAGTATTTT.

This chain joins TRBV6-4 and TRBJ1-6; TRBD1 matches 9 bases. With 9 bases clipped from V and 8 bases from J, the junction kept 8 bases outside the gene matches. Germline V gene data show CDR1 as MRHNA and CDR2 as SNTAGT. This CDR3 has 14 residues. The CDR3 coding sequence is TGTGCCAGATGCCGGGACAGGGATGATTCACCCCTCCACTTT. Translated: CARCRDRDDSPLHF.

This clone was seen only once. The chain joins TRBV14 to TRBJ1-2; D is unclear. Trimming removed 0 bases from V and 4 bases from J, with 15 bases in between. There are 16 residues in the CDR3. Germline V gene lookup returns CDR1 SGHDN and CDR2 FVKESK. The CDR3, as DNA: TGTGCCAGCAGCCAAGATCATCGGGTAGCCCTCTATGGCTACACCTTC. This codes for CASSQDHRVALYGYTF.

V gene TRBV5-1 combines with J gene TRBJ2-1; 9 nucleotides agree with TRBD2. Trimming cost V 0 bases and J 6 bases; bases outside gene matches: 4. CDR3 size: 15 residues. CDR1 is SGHRS and CDR2 is YFSETQ in the germline V gene. Here the CDR3 reads CASSLEGLAPNEQFF. The CDR3 DNA reads as TGCGCCAGCAGCTTGGAGGGACTAGCACCCAATGAGCAGTTCTTC.

In its sample, this clone was seen once. The chain uses TRBV7-2 and TRBJ1-2, with 9 bases that match TRBD1. Trimming at V came to 1 base and at J to 5 bases, leaving 2 bases not matched to a gene. The CDR3 extends over 14 amino acids. CDR1 and CDR2 from the germline V gene are SGHTA and FQGNSA. This chain's CDR3 is CASSLGTGVYGYTF. The DNA for the CDR3 is TGTGCCAGCAGCTTAGGGACAGGGGTTTATGGCTACACCTTC.

The chain uses TRBV11-2 and TRBJ2-1, with 12 nucleotides matching TRBD2. J lost 10 bases, V lost 2 bases, and 6 bases had no gene match. The CDR3 totals 15 residues. CDR1 and CDR2 (germline): SGHAT, FQNNGV. The CDR3 nucleotides read TGTGCCAGCAGCTTAATGCGACTAGCGGGAGAGGAGCAGTTCTTC. This gives the protein CASSLMRLAGEEQFF.